These 9 T cell receptor beta chains came from one sample sequenced in a study of cytomegalovirus exposure and HLA in healthy donors. A multiplex PCR was run with 60 Vbeta primers and 13 Jbeta primers. Libraries were prepared by immunoSEQ multiplex PCR; TCRdb keeps only in-frame clonotypes and omits some of them. The profile shows some 140,000 clones, 80% of them singletons. The sample was PBMCs. Every receptor here comes from a man aged 25 to 40 in good health.

The V call is TRBV5-1, the J call TRBJ1-2, with TRBD1 matching 8 bases. Germline loops: CDR1 SGHRS, CDR2 YFSETQ. Trimming took 4 bases from V and 0 from J; bases not matched to a gene: 11. The CDR3 sequence is 17 residues long. The DNA for the CDR3 is TGCGCCAGCAGCCACGAAGCCGGGACAGGAGCTAACTATGGCTACACCTTC. It is translated as CASSHEAGTGANYGYTF.

The rearrangement links TRBV7-2 to TRBJ2-5; TRBD1 agrees at 9 bases. This CDR3 region has 16 residues. Germline-derived CDR1 and CDR2 are SGHTA and FQGNSA. Losses at the gene ends were 1 base for V and 6 bases for J; bases not matched to a gene: 9. The CDR3 nucleotides read TGTGCCAGCAGCTTAGGGGGGACAGGGTATGGGCAGACCCAGTACTTC. Encoded protein: CASSLGGTGYGQTQYF.

The chain has TRBV20-1 and TRBJ2-5; perhaps TRBD1 as D (5 bases). Germline V gene lookup returns CDR1 DFQATT and CDR2 SNEGSKA (reference sequence). The CDR3 totals 11 residues. CDR3 in DNA: TGCAGCATGGGGCTTCGGGAGACCCAGTACTTC. This gives the protein CSMGLRETQYF.

V and J are TRBV30 and TRBJ1-6; D is ambiguous. This CDR3 region has 11 residues. V was shortened by 1 base and J by 13 bases, with 8 bases between the two germline ends. The germline gives CDR1 GTSNPN, CDR2 SVGIG (reference sequence). In DNA, the CDR3 is TGTGCCTGGAGTGGAGGTCCCCCCCTCCACTTT. It is translated as CAWSGGPPLHF.

The sample holds a few counts of this clone. The junction does not match germline at one end; this may be a read error. This chain joins TRBV7-9 and TRBJ1-4; D possibly corresponds to TRBD1 (6 bases). In germline, CDR1 is SEHNR, CDR2 FQNEAQ (reference sequence). The CDR3 runs 14 residues. The CDR3 DNA reads as TGTTCCAGCAGCTTAGGGGGGCCTTCTGAAAAACTGTTTTTT. The encoded protein is CSSSLGGPSEKLFF.

The J gene is TRBJ2-7, the V gene TRBV27, with TRBD2 as a possible D gene (5 bases). The CDR3 length is 14 residues. Germline V CDR1 and CDR2: MNHEY, SMNVEV (reference sequence). With 1 base removed from V and 5 bases from J, the gap between germline ends came to 12 bases. DNA for the CDR3: TGTGCCAGCAGTTTATACGGGGTGGAGAACGAGCAGTACTTC. This encodes CASSLYGVENEQYF.

There are a few counts of this clone. The chain recombines TRBV11-2 with TRBJ2-3; 8 nucleotides match TRBD2. V lost 5 bases, J lost 4 bases, and 11 bases stayed unmatched. There are 16 residues in the CDR3. Germline CDR1 SGHAT, CDR2 FQNNGV. CDR3 amino acids: CASSPGVAGPSDTQYF. CDR3 coding DNA: TGTGCCAGCAGCCCAGGGGTAGCGGGACCGTCAGATACGCAGTATTTT.

The chain joins TRBV6-6 to TRBJ1-2, with 7 bases fitting TRBD1. CDR3 size: 13 residues. From germline, CDR1 is MNHNY and CDR2 SVGAGI (reference sequence). J gave up 5 bases and V 7 bases, and 7 bases lay outside the gene matches. The CDR3 sequence: CASTPGQLYGYTF. For the CDR3, the DNA is TGTGCCAGCACCCCGGGACAGCTTTATGGCTACACCTTC.

The chain uses TRBV9 and TRBJ1-1; D remains ambiguous. This CDR3 has 14 residues. V lost 0 bases and J 2 bases, leaving 8 bases between the germline ends. Germline V lookup: CDR1 SGDLS, CDR2 YYNGEE. The CDR3 DNA sequence: TGTGCCAGCAGCGTAGAACACAAAAACACTGAAGCTTTCTTT. The encoded protein is CASSVEHKNTEAFF.